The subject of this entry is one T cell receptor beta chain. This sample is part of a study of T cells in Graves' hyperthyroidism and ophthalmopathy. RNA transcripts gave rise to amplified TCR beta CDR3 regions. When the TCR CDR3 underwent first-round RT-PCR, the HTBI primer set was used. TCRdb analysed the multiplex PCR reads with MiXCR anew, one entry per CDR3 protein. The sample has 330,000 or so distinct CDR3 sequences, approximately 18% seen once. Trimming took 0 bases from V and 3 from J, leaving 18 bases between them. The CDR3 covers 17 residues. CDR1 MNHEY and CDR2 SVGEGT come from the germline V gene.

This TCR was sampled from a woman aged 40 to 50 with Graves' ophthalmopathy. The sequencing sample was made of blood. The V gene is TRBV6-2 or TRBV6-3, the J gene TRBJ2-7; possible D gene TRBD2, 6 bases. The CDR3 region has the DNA TGTGCCAGCAGTTACTCCCATGATGCTAGCGTCCGCTACGAGCAGTACTTC. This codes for CASSYSHDASVRYEQYF.